This TCR beta chain stems from a study of shared clonotypes between healthy human individuals. A remark on this clone: This sample also contains other DNA sequences that code for the same CDR3.

Naive CD8 cells comprised CD45RO-negative, CCR7-positively selected cells, excluding terminally differentiated effector memory CD45RA+ cells. Sorted-subset replicate PCR reactions contained 200 to 250 ng DNA, corresponding to some 29,000 T cell genomes. Sequencing used immunoSEQ multiplex PCR; TCRdb keeps in-frame clones, though not all of them. The profile shows approximately 2,200,000 clones, 85% to 95% of them singletons. V lost 4 bases and J lost 4; bases outside the gene matches: 12. Germline loops: CDR1 SGHRS, CDR2 YFSETQ. This CDR3 is 16 amino acids long. Input material: naive CD8+ T cells from PBMCs. The origin of this receptor is a man younger than 30 in good health. Some clones in this sample may be carry-over from other donors' samples. The rearrangement joins TRBV5-1 to TRBJ1-1; 8 bases map to TRBD1. CDR3 nucleotides: TGCGCCAGCAGCCTGGGGCCCGGGACAGGTCGCACTGAAGCTTTCTTT. Protein product: CASSLGPGTGRTEAFF.